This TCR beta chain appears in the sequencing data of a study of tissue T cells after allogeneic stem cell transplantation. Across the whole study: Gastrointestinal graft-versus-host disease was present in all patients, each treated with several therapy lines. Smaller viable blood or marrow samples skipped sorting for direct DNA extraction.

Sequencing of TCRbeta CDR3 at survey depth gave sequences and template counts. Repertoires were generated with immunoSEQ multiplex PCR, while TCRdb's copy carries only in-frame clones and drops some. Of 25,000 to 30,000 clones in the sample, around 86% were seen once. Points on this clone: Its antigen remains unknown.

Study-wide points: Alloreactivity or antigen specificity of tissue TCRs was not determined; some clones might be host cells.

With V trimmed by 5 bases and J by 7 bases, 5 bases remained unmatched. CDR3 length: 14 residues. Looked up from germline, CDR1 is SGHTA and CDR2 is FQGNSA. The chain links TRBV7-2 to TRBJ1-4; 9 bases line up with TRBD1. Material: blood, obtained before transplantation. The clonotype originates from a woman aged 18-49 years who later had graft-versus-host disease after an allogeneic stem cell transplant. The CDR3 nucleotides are TGTGCCAGCAGCCCGACAGGGGGTGGTGAAAAACTGTTTTTT. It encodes CASSPTGGGEKLFF. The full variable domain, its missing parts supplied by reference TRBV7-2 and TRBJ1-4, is GAGVSQSPSNKVTEKGKDVELRCDPISGHTALYWYRQSLGQGLEFLIYFQGNSAPDKSGLPSDRFSAERTGGSVSTLTIQRTQQEDSAVYLCASSPTGGGEKLFFGSGTQLSVL.